The clone carrying this TCR beta chain has just one count. The data were taken from a study of CD8+CD57+ T cells in acquired aplastic anemia. TCR beta VDJ and CDR3 profiling used genomic DNA as template. In TCRdb, the reads were re-called with MiXCR into one record per CDR3 protein. The sample holds 190,000 or so distinct CDR3 sequences, over 60% seen once. Trimming took off 2 bases at V and 4 bases at J, with 12 bases between the two ends. This CDR3 is built from 14 residues. Per germline, CDR1 SGHVS and CDR2 FQNEAQ. This rearrangement joins TRBV7-8 to TRBJ2-7; D possibly uses TRBD1 or TRBD2 (5 bases each). The receptor's source is a human donor in good health. Sequences were obtained from sorted CD4+, CD8+, or CD8+CD57+ T cells (not recorded which) from PBMCs. The CDR3 here is CASSLNGASYEQYF. CDR3 DNA sequence: TGTGCCAGCAGCTTAAACGGGGCATCGTACGAGCAGTACTTC.